The present T cell receptor (beta chain) was sequenced within a study of blood T cell repertoires in COVID-19. About the research overall: The origin of the acute and convalescent COVID-19 samples was the United States, Italy and Spain. Sources were T cells, B-cell-depleted T cells, or PBMCs; the material itself was cDNA or gDNA.

V was shortened by 8 bases and J by 6 bases, with 10 bases between the two germline ends. The CDR3 consists of 11 residues. Germline values: CDR1 SNHLY, CDR2 FYNNEI. In the source study's methods: The assay estimated nucleated cells by amplifying reference gene primers. Here immunoSEQ multiplex PCR was the method, and the copy in TCRdb shows in-frame clones only, minus some. The V and J calls and clone size are taken from that table; D and trimming were inferred from the DNA. The table has hundreds of thousands of clones, more than 85% seen once; the top ten hold 4% to 5.5%. The sequencing input was peripheral blood. The rearrangement joins TRBV2 to TRBJ1-1, with unresolved D. The clonotype comes from a woman in her twenties or thirties with acute or convalescent COVID-19. The CDR3 sequence: CASPLRAEAFF. In DNA form, the CDR3 reads TGTGCCAGCCCGCTTCGAGCTGAAGCTTTCTTT.